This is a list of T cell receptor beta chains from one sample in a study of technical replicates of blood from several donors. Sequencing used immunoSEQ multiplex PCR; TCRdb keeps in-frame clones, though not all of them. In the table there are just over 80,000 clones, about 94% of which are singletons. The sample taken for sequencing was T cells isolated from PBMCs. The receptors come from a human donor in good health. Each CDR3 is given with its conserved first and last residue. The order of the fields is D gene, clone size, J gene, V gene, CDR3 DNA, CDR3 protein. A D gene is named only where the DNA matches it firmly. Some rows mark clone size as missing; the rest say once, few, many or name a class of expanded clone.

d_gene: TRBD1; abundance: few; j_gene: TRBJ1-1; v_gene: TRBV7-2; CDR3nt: TGTGCCAGCAGCTTTACAGGGGGCCCTTTCTTT; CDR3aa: CASSFTGGPFF
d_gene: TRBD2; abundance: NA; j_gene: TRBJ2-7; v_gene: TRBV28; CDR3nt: TGTGCCAGCAGTTTCAAGCGGGAGGGCTACGAGCAGTACTTC; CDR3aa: CASSFKREGYEQYF
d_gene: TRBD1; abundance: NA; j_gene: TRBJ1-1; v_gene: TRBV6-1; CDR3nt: TGTGCCAGCAGTGCCGGGGACAGGTACACCAGTAAGGGCACTGAAGCTTTCTTT; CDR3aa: CASSAGDRYTSKGTEAFF
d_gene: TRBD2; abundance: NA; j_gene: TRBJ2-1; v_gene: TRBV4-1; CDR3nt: TGCGCCAGCAGCCACATCGGACTAGCGGGAGACGATGAGCAGTTCTTC; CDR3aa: CASSHIGLAGDDEQFF
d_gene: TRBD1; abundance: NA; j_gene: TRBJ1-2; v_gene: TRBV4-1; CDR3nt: TGCGCCAGCAGCCAACCACAGGGGGATCAGAATGGCTACACCTTC; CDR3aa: CASSQPQGDQNGYTF
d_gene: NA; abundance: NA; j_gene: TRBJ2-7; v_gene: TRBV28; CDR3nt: TGTGCCAGCAGTCATAGAAAAGGGGACATTGAGCAGTACTTC; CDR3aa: CASSHRKGDIEQYF
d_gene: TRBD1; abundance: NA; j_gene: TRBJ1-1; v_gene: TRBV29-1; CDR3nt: TGCAGCGGGCAAGGACAGGGCGAAGCTTTCTTT; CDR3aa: CSGQGQGEAFF
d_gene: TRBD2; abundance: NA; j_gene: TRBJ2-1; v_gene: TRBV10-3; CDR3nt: TGTGCCATCAGTGACCCTCCTAGCGGGAGTAATAATGAGCAGTTCTTC; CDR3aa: CAISDPPSGSNNEQFF
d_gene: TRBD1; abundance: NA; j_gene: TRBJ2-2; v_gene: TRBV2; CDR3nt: TGTGCCAGCATGGTCCAGGACAGGAAGGTCGGGGAGCTGTTTTTT; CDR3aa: CASMVQDRKVGELFF
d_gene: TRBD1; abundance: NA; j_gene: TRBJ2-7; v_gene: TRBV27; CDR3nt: TGTGCCAGCAGTTTATTTGGACAGGGAGAGTACTTC; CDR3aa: CASSLFGQGEYF
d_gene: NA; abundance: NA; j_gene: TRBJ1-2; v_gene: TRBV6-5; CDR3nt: TGTGCCAGTTTAGCCCCTTATGGCTACACCTTC; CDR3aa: CASLAPYGYTF
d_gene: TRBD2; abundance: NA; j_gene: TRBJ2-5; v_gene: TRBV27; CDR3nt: TGTGCCAGCAGTTTAAAGACTAGCGGGAGTCAGACCCAGTACTTC; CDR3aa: CASSLKTSGSQTQYF
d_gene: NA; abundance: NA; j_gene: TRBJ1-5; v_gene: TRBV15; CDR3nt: TGTGCCACCAGTCAGCCAGGGTTGGACAATCAGCCCCAGCATTTT; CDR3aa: CATSQPGLDNQPQHF
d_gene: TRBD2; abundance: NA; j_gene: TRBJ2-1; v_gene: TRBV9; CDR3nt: TGTGCCAGCAGCGTCCGACTAGCGGGAGGAGATGAGCAGTTCTTC; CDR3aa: CASSVRLAGGDEQFF
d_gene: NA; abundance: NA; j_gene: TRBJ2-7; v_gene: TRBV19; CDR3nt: TGTGCCAGTAGTATCGAACCGGGAATCGGCGAGCAGTACTTC; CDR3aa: CASSIEPGIGEQYF
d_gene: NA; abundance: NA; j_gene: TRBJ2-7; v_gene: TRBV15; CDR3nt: TGTGCCACCGCGGCCCGGGAAGGCGGCTACGAGCAGTACTTC; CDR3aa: CATAAREGGYEQYF